This is a list of T cell receptor beta chains from one sample in a study of human T cells and chemical hapten exposure. TCRdb reanalysed the RACE reads using MiXCR and keeps one entry per CDR3 protein. This sample yields 300,000 to 450,000 distinct CDR3 sequences, of which 5% to 6.5% are seen a single time; roughly 2.6% belongs to the top ten. Sequences were derived from whole blood, sampled in connection with sensitization to the hapten diphenylcyclopropenone (DPC). All receptors derive from a woman in her 50s with alopecia areata. Some clones in this sample may be carry-over from other donors' samples. CDR3s include the opening cysteine and the closing phenylalanine or tryptophan. A D gene is named only where the DNA matches it firmly. Size is omitted from some rows. Given values are once, few, many or a class for expanded clones.

size	D	V	J	CDR3	DNA
many	TRBD2	TRBV29-1	TRBJ2-3	CSALAGQLLDTQYF	TGCAGCGCGCTAGCGGGCCAACTCTTGGATACGCAGTATTTT
many	NA	TRBV18	TRBJ2-7	CASSLDRASYEQYF	TGTGCCAGCTCACTAGATCGGGCCTCCTACGAGCAGTACTTC
many	TRBD1	TRBV29-1	TRBJ1-1	CSVNRDREAFF	TGCAGCGTGAACCGGGACAGGGAAGCTTTCTTT
NA	NA	TRBV5-1	TRBJ1-1	CASKWGTNTEAFF	TGCGCCAGTAAATGGGGTACGAACACTGAAGCTTTCTTT
many	TRBD2	TRBV13	TRBJ2-1	CASSPSVGLAVEGSYNEQFF	TGTGCCAGCAGCCCATCCGTGGGACTAGCAGTGGAGGGCTCCTACAATGAGCAGTTCTTC
many	NA	TRBV25-1	TRBJ2-1	CASSETWPSYNEQFF	TGTGCCAGCAGTGAAACTTGGCCTTCCTACAATGAGCAGTTCTTC
NA	NA	TRBV5-6	TRBJ2-7	CASSWRGLRDSSYEQYF	TGTGCCAGCAGCTGGAGGGGACTTCGGGACAGCTCCTACGAGCAGTACTTC
many	TRBD1	TRBV7-9	TRBJ2-3	CASSHRDRSTDTQYF	TGTGCCAGCAGCCATCGGGACAGGAGCACAGATACGCAGTATTTT
many	NA	TRBV6-6	TRBJ2-7	CASSYSGLSSYEQYF	TGTGCCAGCAGTTACTCCGGTTTGAGCTCCTACGAGCAGTACTTC
NA	NA	TRBV5-8	TRBJ1-1	CASSFGVPGAFF	TGTGCCAGCAGCTTCGGGGTTCCCGGGGCTTTCTTT
NA	TRBD1	TRBV20-1	TRBJ2-7	CSAFDRDRVYEQYF	TGCAGTGCTTTCGACCGGGACAGGGTCTACGAGCAGTACTTC
many	NA	TRBV29-1	TRBJ2-7	CSVEFRPYEQYF	TGCAGCGTTGAGTTCCGGCCCTACGAGCAGTACTTC
many	NA	TRBV3-1	TRBJ2-1	CASSQDLISHEQFF	TGTGCCAGCAGCCAAGATCTAATATCCCATGAGCAGTTCTTC
few	NA	TRBV30	TRBJ2-3	CAWGGQSDTQYF	TGTGCCTGGGGCGGACAGTCAGATACGCAGTATTTT
many	NA	TRBV18	TRBJ2-3	CASSPRDLTDTQYF	TGTGCCAGCTCACCACGGGACCTCACAGATACGCAGTATTTT
NA	NA	TRBV2	TRBJ1-4	CASSEEVRGEKLFF	TGTGCCAGCAGTGAAGAGGTTAGGGGGGAAAAACTGTTTTTT
few	TRBD1	TRBV20-1	TRBJ2-6	CSAVDRAGANVLTF	TGCAGTGCTGTTGACAGGGCTGGGGCCAACGTCCTGACTTTC
few	NA	TRBV6-6	TRBJ2-3	CASRWGPGNPDTQYF	TGTGCCAGCAGATGGGGGCCTGGGAACCCAGATACGCAGTATTTT
many	NA	TRBV5-5	TRBJ2-1	CASSLSPGGREQFF	TGTGCCAGCAGCTTGTCGCCAGGAGGTCGTGAGCAGTTCTTC
many	NA	TRBV5-1	TRBJ2-4	CASSAGGIQYF	TGCGCCAGCAGCGCCGGTGGCATTCAGTACTTC
many	NA	TRBV10-3	TRBJ2-4	CAISEVRTRTKNIQYF	TGTGCCATCAGCGAGGTCCGGACCAGAACCAAAAACATTCAGTACTTC
many	TRBD2	TRBV3-1	TRBJ2-1	CASSRPSGGIFFF	TGTGCCAGCAGCCGACCTAGCGGGGGGATCTTTTTCTTC
NA	NA	TRBV6-6	TRBJ2-3	CASSPAAQSTDTQYF	TGTGCCAGCAGTCCGGCGGCTCAGAGCACAGATACGCAGTATTTT
many	NA	TRBV9	TRBJ1-2	CASSPNNIVSGYTF	TGTGCCAGCAGCCCAAATAATATAGTATCTGGCTACACCTTC
NA	TRBD1	TRBV20-1	TRBJ1-1	CSAPPGTGNTEVFF	TGCAGTGCTCCCCCGGGGACAGGGAACACTGAAGTTTTCTTT
many	NA	TRBV12-3/TRBV12-4	TRBJ2-3	CASSLSGGETDTQYF	TGTGCCAGCAGTTTATCCGGGGGAGAGACAGATACGCAGTATTTT
few	TRBD1	TRBV20-1	TRBJ2-1	CSARTGEINEQFF	TGCAGTGCTAGAACAGGGGAGATCAATGAGCAGTTCTTC
NA	TRBD1	TRBV4-2	TRBJ1-3	CASSKRDSQVGNTIYF	TGTGCCAGCAGCAAGCGGGACAGCCAAGTCGGAAACACCATATATTTT
NA	NA	TRBV12-3/TRBV12-4	TRBJ2-1	CASSLGSSNEQFF	TGTGCCAGCAGTTTAGGGTCGAGCAATGAGCAGTTCTTC
many	NA	TRBV13	TRBJ2-5	CASSPEGFQETQYF	TGTGCCAGCAGCCCCGAGGGTTTCCAAGAGACCCAGTACTTC
many	TRBD2	TRBV7-2	TRBJ2-5	CASSRLAGVQETQYF	TGTGCCAGCAGCCGACTAGCGGGAGTTCAAGAGACCCAGTACTTC
NA	TRBD1	TRBV4-1	TRBJ1-2	CASSLGDRSYGYTF	TGCGCCAGCAGCCTAGGGGACAGATCCTATGGCTACACCTTC
few	NA	TRBV29-1	TRBJ2-7	CSVGLPGEQYF	TGCAGCGTCGGCCTGCCTGGGGAGCAGTACTTC